This T cell receptor beta chain was obtained from a study of T-cell memory formation after mild COVID-19. Across the whole study: Largely donor-specific sequence clusters came from a couple of donors.

TCRdb redid the calling of the 5' RACE reads with MiXCR, one entry per CDR3 protein. The sample records roughly 300,000 distinct CDR3 sequences, approximately 15% being singletons. The germline V gene encodes CDR1 LGHNA and CDR2 YSLEER. Trimming left V 3 bases short and J 7 bases short, with 18 bases between. This CDR3 spans 15 amino acids. Findings of the study overall: Pre-infection memory contained some responding clones, which suggested that cross-reactive memory had joined.

In regard to this clonotype: Its matching antigen is unknown.

V and J are TRBV4-3 and TRBJ1-1; D is possibly TRBD1 (5 bases). This clonotype was sampled from a man between 18 and 29 years old who had mild COVID-19 (a few samples of this study predate the infection). Cell type and time point are not known. The sequenced sample was PBMCs or a T cell subset sorted from them (not recorded which). The CDR3 bases are TGCGCCAGCAGCCACGCTCCAATAGGGACGGTTGAAGCTTTCTTT. Its protein product is CASSHAPIGTVEAFF.